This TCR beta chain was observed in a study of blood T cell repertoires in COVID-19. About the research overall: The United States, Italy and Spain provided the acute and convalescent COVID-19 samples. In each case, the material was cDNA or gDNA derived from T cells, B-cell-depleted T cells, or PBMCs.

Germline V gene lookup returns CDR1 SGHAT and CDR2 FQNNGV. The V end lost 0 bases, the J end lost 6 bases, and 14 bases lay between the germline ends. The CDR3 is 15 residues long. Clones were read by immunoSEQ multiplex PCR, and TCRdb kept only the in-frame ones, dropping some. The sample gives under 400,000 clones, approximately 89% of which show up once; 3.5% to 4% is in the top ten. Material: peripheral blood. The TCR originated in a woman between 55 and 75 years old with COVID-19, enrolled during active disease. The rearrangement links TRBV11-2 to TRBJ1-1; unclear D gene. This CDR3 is CASSLDLGGYAEAFF. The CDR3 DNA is TGTGCCAGCAGCTTAGATCTAGGCGGATACGCTGAAGCTTTCTTT.